The 5 T cell receptor beta chains in this list originate from one sample, sequenced in a study of response to subunit inactivated influenza vaccine (dated by TCRdb to 2016 to 2019). Libraries were prepared through RT-PCR. Sequencing was performed on an Illumina HiSeq 2500. TCRdb trimmed the raw reads at Q25, called clones with MiXCR and kept productive beta chains. For every CDR3 protein sequence, its rows merge into one entry that carries the most common genes and DNA. For this sample there are 500,000 to 600,000 distinct CDR3 sequences; approximately 11% appear just once. The ten largest make up about 11% of the sample. Separately, the same data were catalogued under a study of T cells expressing NK-cell markers. The second paper states: TCR beta cDNA libraries were prepared using 5'RACE template switching, which introduced a universal primer site and unique molecular identifiers.

This material consisted of PBMCs from blood, taken on the day of vaccination. The receptors originated from a man in his forties or fifties who received an inactivated influenza vaccine. Donor details come from another sample of the same person, matched by shared clones.

The chain has TRBV27 and TRBJ2-2; TRBD1 agrees at 9 bases. The trim removed 5 bases at V and 6 bases at J, leaving 10 bases unmatched. CDR3 length: 16 amino acids. CDR1 is MNHEY and CDR2 is SMNVEV in the germline V gene (reference sequence). The CDR3 loop reads CASSLQGQGKAGELFF. CDR3 in DNA: TGTGCCAGCAGTCTACAGGGACAGGGCAAGGCCGGGGAGCTGTTTTTT.

This clonotype was counted many times. The chain couples TRBV28 to TRBJ2-1; a weak D match, TRBD2 (5 bases). Trimming took 10 bases from V and 9 from J, leaving 19 bases between them. Germline CDR1 reads MDHEN; CDR2 reads SYDVKM. The CDR3 runs to 13 residues. The CDR3 sequence: CATTSLIEGEQFF. The DNA of the CDR3 is TGTGCCACGACGTCCCTTATAGAGGGTGAGCAGTTCTTC.

This clonotype was seen repeatedly, ten times or more. This chain links TRBV20-1 with TRBJ2-1; 8 positions match TRBD2. This CDR3 has 13 amino acids. The junction had 9 bases not matched to a gene; V was cut back by 5 bases and J by 9 bases. The germline gives CDR1 DFQATT, CDR2 SNEGSKA (reference sequence). Here the CDR3 reads CSARRGGLSEQFF. DNA for the CDR3: TGCAGTGCTCGCCGGGGGGGCCTGAGTGAGCAGTTCTTC.

This clonotype was observed a few times. V gene TRBV2 combines with J gene TRBJ2-7; D might be TRBD1 or TRBD2, each matching 5 bases. This CDR3 has 17 residues. CDR1 and CDR2 from the germline V gene are SNHLY and FYNNEI. Trimming removed 7 bases at V and 2 bases at J, with 24 bases between. CDR3 region: CASIGTQGFQPTYEQYF. The CDR3 DNA reads TGTGCCAGCATTGGGACGCAGGGTTTCCAGCCCACCTACGAGCAGTACTTC.

The rearrangement joins TRBV6-2 or TRBV6-3 to TRBJ2-3; D gene unclear. The CDR3 length is 13 residues. Trimming cost V 8 bases and J 4 bases, with 13 bases left between them. Germline-derived CDR1 and CDR2 are MNHEY and SVGEGT. The CDR3 sequence is CASGSWTSDTQYF. CDR3 bases: TGTGCCAGCGGCTCTTGGACCTCAGATACGCAGTATTTT.